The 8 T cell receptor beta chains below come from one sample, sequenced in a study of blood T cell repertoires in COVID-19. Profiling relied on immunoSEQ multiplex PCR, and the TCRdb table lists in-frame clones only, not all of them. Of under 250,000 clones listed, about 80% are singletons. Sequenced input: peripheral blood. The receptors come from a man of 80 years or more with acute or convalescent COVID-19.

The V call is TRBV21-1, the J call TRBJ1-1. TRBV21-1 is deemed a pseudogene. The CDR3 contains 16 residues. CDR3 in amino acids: CASSKGPLGDGTEAFF. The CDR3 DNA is TGTGCCAGCAGCAAAGGTCCACTTGGCGACGGGACTGAAGCTTTCTTT.

CDR3 amino acids: CASGLRGNTGELFF. CDR3 nucleotide sequence: TGTGCTAGTGGTCTCAGGGGGAACACCGGGGAGCTGTTTTTT. The chain has TRBV12-5 and TRBJ2-2, with D possibly being TRBD1 (6 bases). Trimming took 5 bases from V and 1 from J, leaving 8 bases between them. CDR1 is LGHNT, CDR2 FRNRAP, per germline. This CDR3 comprises 14 residues. Full variable domain (missing parts from reference TRBV12-5 and TRBJ2-2): DARVTQTPRHKVTEMGQEVTMRCQPILGHNTVFWYRQTMMQGLELLAYFRNRAPLDDSGMPKDRFSAEMPDATLATLKIQPSEPRDSAVYFCASGLRGNTGELFFGEGSRLTVL.

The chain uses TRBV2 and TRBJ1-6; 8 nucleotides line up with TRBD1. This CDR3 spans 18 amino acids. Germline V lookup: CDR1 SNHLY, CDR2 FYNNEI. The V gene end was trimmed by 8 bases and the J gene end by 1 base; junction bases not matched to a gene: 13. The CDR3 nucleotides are TGTGCCAGCCAAAAAGGTCAGGGGGCAGGATCCTATAATTCACCCCTCCACTTT. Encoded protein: CASQKGQGAGSYNSPLHF.

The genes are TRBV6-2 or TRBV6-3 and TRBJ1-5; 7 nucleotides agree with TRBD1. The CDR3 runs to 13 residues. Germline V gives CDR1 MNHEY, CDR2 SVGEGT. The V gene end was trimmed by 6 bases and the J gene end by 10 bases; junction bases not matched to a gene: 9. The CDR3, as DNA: TGTGCCAGCAGCTCCGACAGGGTTGGCCCCCAGCATTTT. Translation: CASSSDRVGPQHF.

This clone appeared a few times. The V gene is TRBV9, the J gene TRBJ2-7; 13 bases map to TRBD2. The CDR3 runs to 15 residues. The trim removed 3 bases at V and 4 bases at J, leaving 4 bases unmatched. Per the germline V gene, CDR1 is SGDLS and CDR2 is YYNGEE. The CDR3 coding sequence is TGTGCCAGCAGCGCGAGGACTAGCGGGAGTTACGAGCAGTACTTC. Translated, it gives CASSARTSGSYEQYF.

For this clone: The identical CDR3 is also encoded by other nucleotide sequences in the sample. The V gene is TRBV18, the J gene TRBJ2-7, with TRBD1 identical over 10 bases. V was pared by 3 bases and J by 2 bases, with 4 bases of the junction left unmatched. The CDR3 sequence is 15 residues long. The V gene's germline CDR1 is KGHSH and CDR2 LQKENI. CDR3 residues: CASSPTGTGAYEQYF. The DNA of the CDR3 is TGTGCCAGCTCACCCACCGGGACAGGGGCCTACGAGCAGTACTTC. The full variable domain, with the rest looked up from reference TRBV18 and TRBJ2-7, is NAGVMQNPRHLVRRRGQEARLRCSPMKGHSHVYWYRQLPEEGLKFMVYLQKENIIDESGMPKERFSAEFPKEGPSILRIQQVVRGDSAAYFCASSPTGTGAYEQYFGPGTRLTVT.

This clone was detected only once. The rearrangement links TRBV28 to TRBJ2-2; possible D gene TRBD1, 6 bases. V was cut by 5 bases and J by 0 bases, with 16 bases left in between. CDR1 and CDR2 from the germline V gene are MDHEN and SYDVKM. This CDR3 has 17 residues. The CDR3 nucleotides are TGTGCCAGCAGTCCACGACAGGTTTTCGCGAACACCGGGGAGCTGTTTTTT. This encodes CASSPRQVFANTGELFF.

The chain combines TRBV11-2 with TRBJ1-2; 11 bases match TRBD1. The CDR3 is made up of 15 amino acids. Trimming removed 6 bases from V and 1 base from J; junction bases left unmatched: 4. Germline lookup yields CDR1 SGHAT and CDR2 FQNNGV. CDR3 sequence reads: CASRRTGGFNYGYTF. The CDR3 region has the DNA TGTGCCAGCAGACGGACAGGGGGCTTTAACTATGGCTACACCTTC. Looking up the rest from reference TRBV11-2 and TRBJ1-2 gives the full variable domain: EAGVAQSPRYKIIEKRQSVAFWCNPISGHATLYWYQQILGQGPKLLIQFQNNGVVDDSQLPKDRFSAERLKGVDSTLKIQPAKLEDSAVYLCASRRTGGFNYGYTFGSGTRLTVV.